This T cell receptor beta chain was retrieved from a study of blood T cell repertoires in COVID-19 (dated by TCRdb to about 2020). Some background on the complete study: Samples covering the acute and convalescent phases of COVID-19 were provided by collaborators in the United States, Italy and Spain. Samples came from the ongoing ImmuneRACE study (first 160 participants) plus 1,254 subjects from 6 global collaborators. HLA class I and class II types, where available, came from metadata supplied by the sample provider rather than from assay-based typing. The prospective study material was composed of cDNA or gDNA derived from T cells, B-cell-depleted T cells, or PBMCs. A freely available public database, intended as a resource for researchers studying the immune response to SARS-CoV-2, is where the repertoires were released. Nearly every sample came with metadata listing a de-identified subject ID, COVID-19 status, age in years and sex. Deeply sampled blood TCRbeta repertoires from subjects exposed to, actively infected with, or recovered from COVID-19 were included in the dataset.

Each collaborating institution followed its own protocols to collect whole blood in K2EDTA tubes. For TCRbeta analysis, collaborators shipped samples as frozen whole blood, isolated PBMCs, or DNA extracted from either of those sample types. The immunoSEQ Assay, a bias-controlled multiplex PCR, was used to amplify TCRbeta CDR3 regions from genomic DNA. Concerning the study's data processing: The number of nucleated cells in each sample was estimated from the amplification of reference gene primers within the assay. To quantify the absolute abundance of each unique TCRbeta CDR3 rearrangement, sequence reads were collapsed and filtered. For each sample, productive Simpson clonality was calculated as the square root of Simpson's diversity index over productive rearrangements. TCRdb re-hosts the immuneACCESS table, in-frame sequences only. Its copies lack some clones; in the studies checked, an unresolved V gene accounts for under half of them, and the cause for the rest is not known. V, J and clone size derive from that table, while D and trimming were established from the DNA sequence. This sample gives 55,000 to 70,000 clones in total; almost 90% of them show up just once. The ten largest make up about 22% of the sample.

Broad study findings and their caveats: The quantity of clinical and demographic metadata differed by source and by participant and was supplied without curation.

The CDR3 goes from the cysteine to the phenylalanine over 12 residues. Of the read, only the CDR3 DNA is kept; its 36 bases are in frame from base 1. The germline V gene (reference sequence) gives CDR1 as LNHDA and CDR2 as SQIVND. At the junction V is shortened by 3 bases and J by 11 bases, with 8 bases in between. About this clone: This clone's antigen is unknown. No base quality values were provided; no much bigger clone lies one nucleotide off.

Sequencing used peripheral blood. Here the chain combines TRBV19 and TRBJ1-6; TRBD1 might be the D gene, on 5 matching bases. The clonotype originates from a woman between 45 and 65 years old with active or convalescent COVID-19. The CDR3 reads as follows: CASSIAGAPLHF. The nucleotide sequence is TGTGCCAGTAGTATCGCGGGGGCACCCCTCCACTTT.